This paragraph covers one T cell receptor (beta chain) sequence. This specimen belongs to a study of T cell changes during pregnancy in multiple sclerosis. The assay was immunoSEQ multiplex PCR, and TCRdb's table has in-frame clones only and misses some. The sample has tens of thousands of clones, around 93% seen once. CDR1 and CDR2 (germline): MDHEN, SYDVKM. This CDR3 has 14 amino acids. V was cut by 5 bases and J by 4 bases, with 15 bases left in between. This rearrangement joins TRBV28 to TRBJ2-7, with a tentative D call TRBD2 (5 bases). The sample consisted of peripheral blood, taken in the second trimester of pregnancy. The receptor was derived from a female donor in good health, enrolled as a control in a pregnancy study. The CDR3: CASSVQTTSYEQYF. As DNA, the CDR3 is TGTGCCAGCAGTGTCCAGACTACGTCTTACGAGCAGTACTTC. The whole variable domain, filled in from reference TRBV28 and TRBJ2-7, reads DVKVTQSSRYLVKRTGEKVFLECVQDMDHENMFWYRQDPGLGLRLIYFSYDVKMKEKGDIPEGYSVSREKKERFSLILESASTNQTSMYLCASSVQTTSYEQYFGPGTRLTVT.